This TCR beta chain was recovered during a study of beta chain features in type 1 diabetes. There are many counts of this clone. What it recognizes is unknown. With 1 base removed from V and 9 bases from J, the gap between germline ends came to 7 bases. CDR1 and CDR2 (germline): KGHSH, LQKENI. This CDR3 region has 12 residues. Study conclusions and caveats: A definitive answer on HLA type influencing TCRB rearrangement was not reached here. Possible PCR preference for shorter templates applied equally to patients and controls. Among all four CD4+ subsets, Type 1 diabetes patients had TCRB CDR3s that were moderately but significantly shorter.

The investigators reverse transcribed all of the isolated RNA, so they sequenced expressed TCRB transcripts. Method: immunoSEQ multiplex PCR; TCRdb's copy keeps in-frame clones and lacks some. The sample has some 150,000 clones, 9.7% seen once; the top ten hold approximately 0.69%. The origin of this receptor is a middle-aged woman in good health. What was sequenced was central memory CD4+ T cells from blood. The J gene is TRBJ2-1, the V gene TRBV18; unclear D gene. This CDR3 reads CASSPLSGEQFF. The CDR3 nucleotides read TGTGCCAGCTCACCACTGTCCGGTGAGCAGTTCTTC.